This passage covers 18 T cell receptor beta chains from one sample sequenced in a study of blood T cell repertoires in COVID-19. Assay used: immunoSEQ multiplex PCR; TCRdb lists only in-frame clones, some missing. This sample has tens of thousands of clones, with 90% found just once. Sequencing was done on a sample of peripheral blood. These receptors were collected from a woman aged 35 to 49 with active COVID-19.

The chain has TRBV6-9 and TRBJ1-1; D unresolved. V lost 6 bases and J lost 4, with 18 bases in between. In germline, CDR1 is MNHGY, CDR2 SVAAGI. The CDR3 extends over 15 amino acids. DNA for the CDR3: TGTGCCAGCAGATCTCGGACTCTGGAGAGCACTGAAGCTTTCTTT. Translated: CASRSRTLESTEAFF.

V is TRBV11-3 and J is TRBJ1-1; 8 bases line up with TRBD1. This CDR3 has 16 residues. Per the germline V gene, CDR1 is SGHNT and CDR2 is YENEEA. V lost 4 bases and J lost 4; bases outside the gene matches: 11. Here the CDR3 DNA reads TGTGCCAGCAGCTCCGGGACAGGCTTCTTGAGCACTGAAGCTTTCTTT. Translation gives CASSSGTGFLSTEAFF.

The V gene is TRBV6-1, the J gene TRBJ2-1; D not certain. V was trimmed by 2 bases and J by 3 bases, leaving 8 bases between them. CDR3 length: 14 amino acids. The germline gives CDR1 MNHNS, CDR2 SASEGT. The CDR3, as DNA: TGTGCCAGCAGTGAATATACAGACTACAATGAGCAGTTCTTC. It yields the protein CASSEYTDYNEQFF.

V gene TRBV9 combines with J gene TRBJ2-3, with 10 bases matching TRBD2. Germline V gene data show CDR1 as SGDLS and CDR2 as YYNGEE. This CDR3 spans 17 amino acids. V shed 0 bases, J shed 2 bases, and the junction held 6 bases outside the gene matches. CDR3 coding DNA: TGTGCCAGCAGCGTAGAGGGTAGCGGGGGGATCACAGATACGCAGTATTTT. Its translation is CASSVEGSGGITDTQYF.

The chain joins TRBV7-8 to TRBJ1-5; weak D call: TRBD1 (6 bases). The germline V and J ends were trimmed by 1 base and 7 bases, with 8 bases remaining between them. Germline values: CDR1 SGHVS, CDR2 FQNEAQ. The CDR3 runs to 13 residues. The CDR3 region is CASSLGGGQPQHF. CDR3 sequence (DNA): TGTGCCAGCAGCTTAGGGGGGGGCCAGCCCCAGCATTTT.

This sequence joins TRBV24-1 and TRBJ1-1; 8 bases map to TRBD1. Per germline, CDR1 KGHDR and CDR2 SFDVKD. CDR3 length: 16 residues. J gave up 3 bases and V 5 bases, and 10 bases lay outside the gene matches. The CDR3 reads CATSGRDDRGYTEAFF. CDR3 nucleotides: TGTGCCACCAGTGGCCGTGACGACAGGGGATACACTGAAGCTTTCTTT.

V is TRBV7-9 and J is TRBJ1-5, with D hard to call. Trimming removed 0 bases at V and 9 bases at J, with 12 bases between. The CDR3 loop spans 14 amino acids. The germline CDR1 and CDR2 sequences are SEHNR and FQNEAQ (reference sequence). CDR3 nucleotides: TGTGCCAGCAGCTTAGCCGGGGAATCATGGCCCCAGCATTTT. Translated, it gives CASSLAGESWPQHF. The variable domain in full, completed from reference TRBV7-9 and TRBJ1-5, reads DTGVSQNPRHKITKRGQNVTFRCDPISEHNRLYWYRQTLGQGPEFLTYFQNEAQLEKSRLLSDRFSAERPKGSFSTLEIQRTEQGDSAMYLCASSLAGESWPQHFGDGTRLSIL.

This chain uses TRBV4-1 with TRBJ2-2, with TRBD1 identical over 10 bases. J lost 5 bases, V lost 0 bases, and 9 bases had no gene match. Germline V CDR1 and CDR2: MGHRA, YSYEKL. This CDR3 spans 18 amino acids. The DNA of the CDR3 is TGCGCCAGCAGCCAAGACGGCTCCGGGACAGGGGTAACCGGGGAGCTGTTTTTT. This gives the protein CASSQDGSGTGVTGELFF.

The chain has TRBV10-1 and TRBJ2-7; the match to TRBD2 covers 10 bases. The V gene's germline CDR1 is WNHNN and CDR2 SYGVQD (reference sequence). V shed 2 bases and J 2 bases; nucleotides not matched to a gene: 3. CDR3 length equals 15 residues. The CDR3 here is CASSEPGTSAYEQYF. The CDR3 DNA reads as TGCGCCAGCAGTGAGCCCGGGACTAGCGCCTACGAGCAGTACTTC.

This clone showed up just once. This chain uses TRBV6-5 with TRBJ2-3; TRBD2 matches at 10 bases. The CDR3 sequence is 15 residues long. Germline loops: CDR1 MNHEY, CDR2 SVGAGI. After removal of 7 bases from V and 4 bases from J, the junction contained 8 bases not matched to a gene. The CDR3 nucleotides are TGTGCCAGCATTCGGCTAGCGGGGGAAGCAGATACGCAGTATTTT. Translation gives CASIRLAGEADTQYF.

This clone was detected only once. DNA of the CDR3: TGTGCCAGCAGGGACAGACGGTACGGCGGGAACACTGAAGCTTTCTTT. Encoded protein: CASRDRRYGGNTEAFF. The V call is TRBV2, the J call TRBJ1-1; possibly TRBD1 for D (6 bases). The CDR3 spans 16 residues. The germline V and J ends were trimmed by 6 bases and 1 base, with 18 bases remaining between them. CDR1 SNHLY and CDR2 FYNNEI come from the germline V gene.

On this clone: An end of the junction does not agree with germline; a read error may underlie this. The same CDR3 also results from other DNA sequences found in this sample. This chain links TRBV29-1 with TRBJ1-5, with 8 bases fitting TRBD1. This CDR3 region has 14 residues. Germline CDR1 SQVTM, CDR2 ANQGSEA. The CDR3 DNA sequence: TGCAGTGTTGTTGCAGGGGGCGGCAATCAGCCCCAGCATTTT. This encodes CSVVAGGGNQPQHF.

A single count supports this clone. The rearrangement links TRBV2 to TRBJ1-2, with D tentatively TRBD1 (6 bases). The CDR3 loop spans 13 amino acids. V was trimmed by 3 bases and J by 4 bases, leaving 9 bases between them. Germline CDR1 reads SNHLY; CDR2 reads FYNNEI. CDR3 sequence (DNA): TGTGCCAGCAGTGAGGGGGCGCGCTATGGCTACACCTTC. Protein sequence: CASSEGARYGYTF.

The CDR3 here is CASSLAGPEGNGYTF. Written as DNA, the CDR3 is TGCGCCAGCAGCTTGGCCGGGCCGGAGGGGAATGGCTACACCTTC. The genes are TRBV5-1 and TRBJ1-2; tentative D call: TRBD1 (5 bases). Looked up from germline, CDR1 is SGHRS and CDR2 is YFSETQ. This CDR3 has 15 amino acids. V was trimmed by 0 bases and J by 6 bases, leaving 15 bases between them. The full variable domain, in which reference TRBV5-1 and TRBJ1-2 provide the parts outside the CDR3, is KAGVTQTPRYLIKTRGQQVTLSCSPISGHRSVSWYQQTPGQGLQFLFEYFSETQRNKGNFPGRFSGRQFSNSRSEMNVSTLELGDSALYLCASSLAGPEGNGYTFGSGTRLTVV.

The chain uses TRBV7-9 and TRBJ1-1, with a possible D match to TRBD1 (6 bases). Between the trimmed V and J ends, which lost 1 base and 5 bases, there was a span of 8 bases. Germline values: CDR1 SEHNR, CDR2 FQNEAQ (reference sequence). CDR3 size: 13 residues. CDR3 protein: CASSLERGTEAFF. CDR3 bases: TGTGCCAGCAGCTTAGAGAGGGGGACTGAAGCTTTCTTT. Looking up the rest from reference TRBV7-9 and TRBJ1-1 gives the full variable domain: DTGVSQNPRHKITKRGQNVTFRCDPISEHNRLYWYRQTLGQGPEFLTYFQNEAQLEKSRLLSDRFSAERPKGSFSTLEIQRTEQGDSAMYLCASSLERGTEAFFGQGTRLTVV.

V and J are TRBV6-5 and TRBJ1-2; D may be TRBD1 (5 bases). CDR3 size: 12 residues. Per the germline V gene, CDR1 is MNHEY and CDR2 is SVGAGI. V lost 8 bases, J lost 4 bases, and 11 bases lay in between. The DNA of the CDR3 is TGTGCCAGCTGGATAGGGGCCTATGGCTACACCTTC. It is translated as CASWIGAYGYTF.

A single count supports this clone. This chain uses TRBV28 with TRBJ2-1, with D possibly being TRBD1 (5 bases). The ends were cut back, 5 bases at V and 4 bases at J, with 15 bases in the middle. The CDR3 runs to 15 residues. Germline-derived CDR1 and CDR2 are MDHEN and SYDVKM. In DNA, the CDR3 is TGTGCCAGCAGTATAACAGGAAATATTTACAATGAGCAGTTCTTC. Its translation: CASSITGNIYNEQFF.

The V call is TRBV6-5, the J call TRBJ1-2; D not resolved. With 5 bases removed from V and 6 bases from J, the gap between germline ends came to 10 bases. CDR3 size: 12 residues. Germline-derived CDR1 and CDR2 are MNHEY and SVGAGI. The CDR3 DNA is TGTGCCAGCAGTCGAAAGGGAGATGGCTACACCTTC. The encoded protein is CASSRKGDGYTF.